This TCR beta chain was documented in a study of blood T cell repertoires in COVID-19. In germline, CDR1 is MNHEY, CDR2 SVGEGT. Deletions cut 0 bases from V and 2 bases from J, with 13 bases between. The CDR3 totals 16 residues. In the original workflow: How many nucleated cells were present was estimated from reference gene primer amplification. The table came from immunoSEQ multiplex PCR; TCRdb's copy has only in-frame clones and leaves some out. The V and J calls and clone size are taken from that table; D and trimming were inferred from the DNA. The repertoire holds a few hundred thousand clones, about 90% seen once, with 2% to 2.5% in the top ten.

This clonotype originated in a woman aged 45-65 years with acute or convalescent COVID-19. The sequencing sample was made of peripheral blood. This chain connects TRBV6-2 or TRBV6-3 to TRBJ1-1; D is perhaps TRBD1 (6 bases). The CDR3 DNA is TGTGCCAGCAGTTACTCCCGGGACACACTAAACACTGAAGCTTTCTTT. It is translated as CASSYSRDTLNTEAFF.